Listed below are T cell receptor beta chains from one sample, sequenced in a study of T cell repertoires in cytomegalovirus infection. One entry per CDR3 protein results from TCRdb running MiXCR on the reads. This table has under 200,000 distinct CDR3 sequences, nearly 9.5% appearing once. Sequencing was performed on PBMCs. The receptor set was obtained from a human donor in good health (CMV status not recorded). Some clones in this sample may be carry-over from other donors' samples. Both conserved end residues are part of each CDR3. Each record gives: V gene, D gene, CDR3 length, J gene, clone size, CDR3 protein, CDR3 DNA. A D gene is named only where the DNA matches it firmly. A row's size may be missing; if present it is once, few, many or a size class.

v_call: TRBV7-9; d_call: .; cdr3_length: 15; j_call: TRBJ1-4; clone_size: .; cdr3_aa: CASSLVSGGSEKLFF; cdr3_nt: TGTGCCAGCAGCTTAGTGTCGGGGGGCTCGGAAAAACTGTTTTTT
v_call: TRBV2; d_call: TRBD2; cdr3_length: 15; j_call: TRBJ2-2; clone_size: .; cdr3_aa: CATLNRGANTGELFF; cdr3_nt: TGTGCCACCCTGAATCGGGGGGCGAACACCGGGGAGCTGTTTTTT
v_call: TRBV5-1; d_call: .; cdr3_length: 15; j_call: TRBJ2-1; clone_size: many; cdr3_aa: CASSLGAIAYNEQFF; cdr3_nt: TGCGCCAGCAGCTTGGGGGCTATTGCCTACAATGAGCAGTTCTTC
v_call: TRBV6-6; d_call: .; cdr3_length: 15; j_call: TRBJ2-1; clone_size: many; cdr3_aa: CASSYDPRAYNEQFF; cdr3_nt: TGTGCCAGCAGTTACGACCCACGGGCCTACAATGAGCAGTTCTTC
v_call: TRBV7-8; d_call: TRBD2; cdr3_length: 15; j_call: TRBJ2-2; clone_size: many; cdr3_aa: CASSLWRGGPGELFF; cdr3_nt: TGTGCCAGCAGCTTATGGCGGGGGGGCCCCGGGGAGCTGTTTTTT
v_call: TRBV7-2; d_call: .; cdr3_length: 15; j_call: TRBJ1-6; clone_size: many; cdr3_aa: CASSLDGAANSPLHF; cdr3_nt: TGTGCCAGCAGCTTAGACGGGGCAGCCAATTCACCCCTCCACTTT
v_call: TRBV28; d_call: TRBD1; cdr3_length: 16; j_call: TRBJ2-1; clone_size: .; cdr3_aa: CASSLGQGQIYNEQFF; cdr3_nt: TGTGCCAGCAGTCTCGGACAGGGCCAAATTTACAATGAGCAGTTCTTC
v_call: TRBV5-6; d_call: TRBD2; cdr3_length: 14; j_call: TRBJ2-7; clone_size: .; cdr3_aa: CASSFPGLAAEQYF; cdr3_nt: TGTGCCAGCAGCTTCCCGGGACTAGCGGCCGAGCAGTACTTC
v_call: TRBV6-1; d_call: .; cdr3_length: 12; j_call: TRBJ2-5; clone_size: many; cdr3_aa: CASLTGSATQYF; cdr3_nt: TGTGCCAGCCTTACGGGTAGTGCGACCCAGTACTTC
v_call: TRBV15; d_call: TRBD1; cdr3_length: 15; j_call: TRBJ1-4; clone_size: .; cdr3_aa: CATSRGGQGDEKLFF; cdr3_nt: TGTGCCACCAGCAGAGGTGGTCAGGGGGATGAAAAACTGTTTTTT
v_call: TRBV6-5; d_call: .; cdr3_length: 14; j_call: TRBJ2-2; clone_size: .; cdr3_aa: CASYNQANTGELFF; cdr3_nt: TGTGCCAGCTATAATCAGGCGAACACCGGGGAGCTGTTTTTT
v_call: TRBV24-1; d_call: TRBD1; cdr3_length: 16; j_call: TRBJ2-6; clone_size: few; cdr3_aa: CATSDPQGVGANVLTF; cdr3_nt: TGTGCCACCAGTGATCCGCAGGGGGTTGGGGCCAACGTCCTGACTTTC
v_call: TRBV2; d_call: TRBD2; cdr3_length: 15; j_call: TRBJ2-2; clone_size: few; cdr3_aa: CASRTSGGYTGELFF; cdr3_nt: TGTGCCAGCAGAACTAGCGGGGGCTACACCGGGGAGCTGTTTTTT
v_call: TRBV28; d_call: .; cdr3_length: 13; j_call: TRBJ1-2; clone_size: many; cdr3_aa: CASSGGTDYGYTF; cdr3_nt: TGTGCCAGCAGTGGGGGGACCGACTATGGCTACACCTTC
v_call: TRBV20-1; d_call: TRBD1; cdr3_length: 14; j_call: TRBJ1-1; clone_size: .; cdr3_aa: CSARGDRANTEAFF; cdr3_nt: TGCAGTGCTAGAGGCGACAGGGCAAACACTGAAGCTTTCTTT
v_call: TRBV25-1; d_call: TRBD2; cdr3_length: 14; j_call: TRBJ2-7; clone_size: .; cdr3_aa: CASSESPSGRASYF; cdr3_nt: TGTGCCAGCAGTGAATCTCCTAGCGGGAGGGCGTCGTACTTC
v_call: TRBV7-2; d_call: TRBD1; cdr3_length: 17; j_call: TRBJ1-2; clone_size: many; cdr3_aa: CASSIGQGVYRSGGYTF; cdr3_nt: TGTGCCAGCAGCATCGGACAGGGCGTATATAGGTCTGGTGGCTACACCTTC
v_call: TRBV7-2; d_call: TRBD2; cdr3_length: 17; j_call: TRBJ2-5; clone_size: .; cdr3_aa: CASSLDVRGTYQETQYF; cdr3_nt: TGTGCCAGCAGCTTAGATGTGCGGGGGACGTACCAAGAGACCCAGTACTTC
v_call: TRBV27; d_call: .; cdr3_length: 13; j_call: TRBJ1-5; clone_size: few; cdr3_aa: CASSLNGHQPQHF; cdr3_nt: TGTGCCAGCAGTTTGAACGGACATCAGCCCCAGCATTTT
v_call: TRBV7-2; d_call: .; cdr3_length: 15; j_call: TRBJ1-2; clone_size: .; cdr3_aa: CASSLDGRGRDGYTF; cdr3_nt: TGTGCCAGCAGCTTAGATGGTCGGGGGCGGGATGGCTACACCTTC
v_call: TRBV7-9; d_call: .; cdr3_length: 13; j_call: TRBJ1-2; clone_size: many; cdr3_aa: CASDRVEPYGYTF; cdr3_nt: TGTGCCAGCGACCGCGTGGAGCCCTATGGCTACACCTTC
v_call: TRBV7-2; d_call: .; cdr3_length: 15; j_call: TRBJ2-3; clone_size: many; cdr3_aa: CASSLAGGPGDTQYF; cdr3_nt: TGTGCCAGCAGCTTAGCGGGGGGGCCGGGAGATACGCAGTATTTT
v_call: TRBV18; d_call: TRBD1; cdr3_length: 14; j_call: TRBJ1-5; clone_size: .; cdr3_aa: CASSPDRGFQPQHF; cdr3_nt: TGTGCCAGCTCACCGGACAGGGGGTTTCAGCCCCAGCATTTT
v_call: TRBV2; d_call: .; cdr3_length: 15; j_call: TRBJ2-2; clone_size: many; cdr3_aa: CASSESGPIAGELFF; cdr3_nt: TGTGCCAGCAGTGAAAGTGGACCCATCGCCGGGGAGCTGTTTTTT
v_call: TRBV29-1; d_call: TRBD2; cdr3_length: 16; j_call: TRBJ2-1; clone_size: many; cdr3_aa: CSVESSSGRIVDEQFF; cdr3_nt: TGCAGCGTTGAATCTTCTAGCGGGAGAATAGTGGATGAGCAGTTCTTC
v_call: TRBV7-2; d_call: .; cdr3_length: 15; j_call: TRBJ2-3; clone_size: many; cdr3_aa: CASSLLASSTDTQYF; cdr3_nt: TGTGCCAGCAGCTTGCTAGCGTCAAGCACAGATACGCAGTATTTT
v_call: TRBV4-1; d_call: .; cdr3_length: 16; j_call: TRBJ1-2; clone_size: many; cdr3_aa: CASSPQTGYEGYGYTF; cdr3_nt: TGCGCCAGCAGCCCACAAACAGGGTATGAAGGCTATGGCTACACCTTC
v_call: TRBV12-3/TRBV12-4; d_call: .; cdr3_length: 13; j_call: TRBJ1-5; clone_size: few; cdr3_aa: CASSLTFNQPQHF; cdr3_nt: TGTGCCAGCAGTTTAACCTTCAATCAGCCCCAGCATTTT
v_call: TRBV4-1; d_call: .; cdr3_length: 17; j_call: TRBJ2-2; clone_size: many; cdr3_aa: CASSTPQLSPGTGELFF; cdr3_nt: TGCGCCAGCAGTACGCCACAGCTCTCCCCCGGCACCGGGGAGCTGTTTTTT
v_call: TRBV18; d_call: TRBD1; cdr3_length: 13; j_call: TRBJ1-2; clone_size: .; cdr3_aa: CASSRGQKVGYTF; cdr3_nt: TGTGCCAGCTCACGGGGACAGAAGGTTGGCTACACCTTC
v_call: TRBV24-1; d_call: TRBD1; cdr3_length: 15; j_call: TRBJ1-4; clone_size: .; cdr3_aa: CATSDHGTGGEKLFF; cdr3_nt: TGTGCCACCAGTGATCACGGGACAGGAGGTGAAAAACTGTTTTTT
v_call: TRBV6-1; d_call: .; cdr3_length: 13; j_call: TRBJ1-5; clone_size: .; cdr3_aa: CASSDSTNQPQHF; cdr3_nt: TGTGCCAGCAGTGACAGCACAAATCAGCCCCAGCATTTT
v_call: TRBV6-6; d_call: TRBD1; cdr3_length: 15; j_call: TRBJ1-2; clone_size: many; cdr3_aa: CASSYSDRVVYGYTF; cdr3_nt: TGTGCCAGCAGTTACTCGGACAGGGTCGTCTATGGCTACACCTTC
v_call: TRBV7-2; d_call: TRBD2; cdr3_length: 16; j_call: TRBJ2-7; clone_size: many; cdr3_aa: CASSIALSGRRYEQYF; cdr3_nt: TGTGCCAGCAGCATCGCCCTTAGCGGGAGGCGCTACGAGCAGTACTTC
v_call: TRBV6-2/TRBV6-3; d_call: TRBD2; cdr3_length: 15; j_call: TRBJ2-3; clone_size: few; cdr3_aa: CASSFGTTVGDTQYF; cdr3_nt: TGTGCCAGCAGTTTCGGGACTACCGTCGGGGATACGCAGTATTTT
v_call: TRBV28; d_call: .; cdr3_length: 12; j_call: TRBJ2-7; clone_size: .; cdr3_aa: CASSLEGYEQDF; cdr3_nt: TGTGCCAGCAGTTTAGAGGGCTACGAGCAGGACTTC
v_call: TRBV6-2/TRBV6-3; d_call: TRBD2; cdr3_length: 17; j_call: TRBJ2-3; clone_size: many; cdr3_aa: CASSYSRLAGRTDTQYF; cdr3_nt: TGTGCCAGCAGTTATTCAAGACTAGCGGGGAGGACAGATACGCAGTATTTT
v_call: TRBV28; d_call: .; cdr3_length: 12; j_call: TRBJ2-4; clone_size: many; cdr3_aa: CASSLFGDIQYF; cdr3_nt: TGTGCCAGCAGTTTATTCGGGGACATTCAGTACTTC
v_call: TRBV20-1; d_call: TRBD1; cdr3_length: 15; j_call: TRBJ2-7; clone_size: .; cdr3_aa: CSATHRGETPYEQYF; cdr3_nt: TGCAGTGCAACACACAGGGGCGAAACCCCCTACGAGCAGTACTTC
v_call: TRBV28; d_call: TRBD2; cdr3_length: 17; j_call: TRBJ2-3; clone_size: many; cdr3_aa: CASSLWSGTSVSDTQYF; cdr3_nt: TGTGCCAGCAGTTTATGGAGCGGGACTAGCGTCTCAGATACGCAGTATTTT
v_call: TRBV5-4; d_call: TRBD2; cdr3_length: 18; j_call: TRBJ2-7; clone_size: .; cdr3_aa: CASSLEGLAGGLSYEQYF; cdr3_nt: TGTGCCAGCAGCTTGGAGGGACTAGCGGGAGGCCTATCCTACGAGCAGTACTTC
v_call: TRBV5-1; d_call: .; cdr3_length: 19; j_call: TRBJ2-3; clone_size: few; cdr3_aa: CASSLHKGVGHMDTDTQYF; cdr3_nt: TGCGCCAGCAGCTTGCATAAGGGGGTGGGACACATGGACACAGATACGCAGTATTTT
v_call: TRBV18; d_call: .; cdr3_length: 15; j_call: TRBJ1-5; clone_size: few; cdr3_aa: CASSPADGGSQPQHF; cdr3_nt: TGTGCCAGCTCACCAGCCGATGGGGGCTCTCAGCCCCAGCATTTT
v_call: TRBV5-5; d_call: .; cdr3_length: 14; j_call: TRBJ2-5; clone_size: few; cdr3_aa: CASSLEGREETQYF; cdr3_nt: TGTGCCAGCAGCTTGGAAGGCAGAGAAGAGACCCAGTACTTC
v_call: TRBV5-6; d_call: .; cdr3_length: 13; j_call: TRBJ1-5; clone_size: few; cdr3_aa: CASSLTANQPQHF; cdr3_nt: TGTGCCAGCAGCTTGACGGCGAATCAGCCCCAGCATTTT
v_call: TRBV12-3/TRBV12-4; d_call: .; cdr3_length: 14; j_call: TRBJ2-4; clone_size: many; cdr3_aa: CASSFQGPKNIQYF; cdr3_nt: TGTGCCAGCAGTTTCCAGGGACCCAAAAACATTCAGTACTTC
v_call: TRBV6-2/TRBV6-3; d_call: .; cdr3_length: 17; j_call: TRBJ1-1; clone_size: many; cdr3_aa: CASSYSFREAPDTEAFF; cdr3_nt: TGTGCCAGCAGTTACTCCTTCAGGGAAGCTCCGGATACTGAAGCTTTCTTT
v_call: TRBV20-1; d_call: TRBD2; cdr3_length: 12; j_call: TRBJ2-7; clone_size: .; cdr3_aa: CSAKGTSYEQYF; cdr3_nt: TGCAGTGCTAAAGGGACTAGCTACGAGCAGTACTTC
v_call: TRBV6-2/TRBV6-3; d_call: .; cdr3_length: 16; j_call: TRBJ2-1; clone_size: few; cdr3_aa: CASSFSSSGTYNEQFF; cdr3_nt: TGTGCCAGCAGTTTCTCGTCCTCCGGGACGTACAATGAGCAGTTCTTC
v_call: TRBV6-2/TRBV6-3; d_call: TRBD1; cdr3_length: 13; j_call: TRBJ1-5; clone_size: few; cdr3_aa: CASSRQGRQPQHF; cdr3_nt: TGTGCCAGCAGTCGACAGGGGCGCCAGCCCCAGCATTTT
v_call: TRBV5-1; d_call: TRBD2; cdr3_length: 15; j_call: TRBJ2-1; clone_size: few; cdr3_aa: CASSLLTSGPNEQFF; cdr3_nt: TGCGCCAGCAGCTTACTTACTAGCGGCCCCAATGAGCAGTTCTTC
v_call: TRBV6-1; d_call: TRBD2; cdr3_length: 17; j_call: TRBJ2-1; clone_size: many; cdr3_aa: CASSLTRTSNSYNEQFF; cdr3_nt: TGTGCCAGCAGTCTCACGCGGACTAGCAACTCCTACAATGAGCAGTTCTTC
v_call: TRBV14; d_call: .; cdr3_length: 15; j_call: TRBJ1-1; clone_size: .; cdr3_aa: CASSQDLQGRAEAFF; cdr3_nt: TGTGCCAGCAGCCAAGACTTACAGGGCAGAGCTGAAGCTTTCTTT
v_call: TRBV7-2; d_call: TRBD2; cdr3_length: 19; j_call: TRBJ2-3; clone_size: many; cdr3_aa: CASSLRPLRLAGGGDTQYF; cdr3_nt: TGTGCCAGCAGCCTTCGTCCCCTGAGACTAGCGGGGGGGGGGGATACGCAGTATTTT